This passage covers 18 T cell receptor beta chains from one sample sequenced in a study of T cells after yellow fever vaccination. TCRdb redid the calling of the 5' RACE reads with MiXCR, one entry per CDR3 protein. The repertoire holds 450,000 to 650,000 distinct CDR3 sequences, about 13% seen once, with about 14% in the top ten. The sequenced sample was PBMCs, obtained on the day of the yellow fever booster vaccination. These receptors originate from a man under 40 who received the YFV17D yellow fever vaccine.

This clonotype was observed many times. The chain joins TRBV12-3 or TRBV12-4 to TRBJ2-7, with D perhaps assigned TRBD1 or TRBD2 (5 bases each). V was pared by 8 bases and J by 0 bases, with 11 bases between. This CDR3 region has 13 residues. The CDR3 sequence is CASGGPFSYEQYF. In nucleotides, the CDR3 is TGTGCCAGCGGGGGACCATTCTCCTACGAGCAGTACTTC.

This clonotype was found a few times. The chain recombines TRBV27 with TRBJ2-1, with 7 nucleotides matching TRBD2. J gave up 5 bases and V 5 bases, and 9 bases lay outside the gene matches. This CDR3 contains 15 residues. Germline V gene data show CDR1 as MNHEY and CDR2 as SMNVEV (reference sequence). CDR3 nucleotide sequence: TGTGCCAGCAGTACCCGAGCGGGGACCAACAATGAGCAGTTCTTC. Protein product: CASSTRAGTNNEQFF.

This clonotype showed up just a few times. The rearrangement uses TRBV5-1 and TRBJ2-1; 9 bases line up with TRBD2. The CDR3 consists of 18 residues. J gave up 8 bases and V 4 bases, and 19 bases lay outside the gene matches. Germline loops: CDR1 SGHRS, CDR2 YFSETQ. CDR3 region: CASSAKGALAGFSDEQFF. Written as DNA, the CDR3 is TGCGCCAGCAGCGCGAAGGGGGCGCTAGCGGGATTCAGCGATGAGCAGTTCTTC.

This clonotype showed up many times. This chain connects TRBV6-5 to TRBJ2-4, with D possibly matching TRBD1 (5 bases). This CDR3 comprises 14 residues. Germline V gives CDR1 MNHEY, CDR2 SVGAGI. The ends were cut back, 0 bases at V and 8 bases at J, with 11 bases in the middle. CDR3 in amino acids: CASSYSMGRDIQYF. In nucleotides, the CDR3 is TGTGCCAGCAGTTACTCCATGGGCAGGGACATTCAGTACTTC.

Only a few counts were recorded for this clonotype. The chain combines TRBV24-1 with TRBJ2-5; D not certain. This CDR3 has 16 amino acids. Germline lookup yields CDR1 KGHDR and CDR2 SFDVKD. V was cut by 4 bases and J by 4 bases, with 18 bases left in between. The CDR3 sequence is CATSDPRVPNPETQYF. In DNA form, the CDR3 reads TGTGCCACCAGTGACCCAAGGGTCCCCAATCCAGAGACCCAGTACTTC.

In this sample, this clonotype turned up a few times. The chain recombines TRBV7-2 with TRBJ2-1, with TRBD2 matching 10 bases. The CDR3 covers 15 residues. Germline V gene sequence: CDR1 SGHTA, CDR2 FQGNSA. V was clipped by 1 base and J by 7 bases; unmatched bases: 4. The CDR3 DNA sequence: TGTGCCAGCAGCTTAGAGCGGGAGGGCCGGAATGAGCAGTTCTTC. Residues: CASSLEREGRNEQFF.

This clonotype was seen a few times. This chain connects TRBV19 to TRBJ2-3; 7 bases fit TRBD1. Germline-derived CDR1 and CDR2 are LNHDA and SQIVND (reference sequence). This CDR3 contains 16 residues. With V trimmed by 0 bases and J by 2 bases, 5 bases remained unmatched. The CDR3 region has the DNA TGTGCCAGTAGTATAGATCAGGGACAGTACACAGATACGCAGTATTTT. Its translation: CASSIDQGQYTDTQYF.

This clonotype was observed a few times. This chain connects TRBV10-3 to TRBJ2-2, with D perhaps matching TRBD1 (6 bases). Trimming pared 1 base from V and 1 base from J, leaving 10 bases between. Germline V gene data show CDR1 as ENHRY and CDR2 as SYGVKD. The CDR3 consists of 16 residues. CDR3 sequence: CAISELTGGNTGELFF. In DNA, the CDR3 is TGTGCCATCAGTGAGTTGACAGGAGGGAACACCGGGGAGCTGTTTTTT.

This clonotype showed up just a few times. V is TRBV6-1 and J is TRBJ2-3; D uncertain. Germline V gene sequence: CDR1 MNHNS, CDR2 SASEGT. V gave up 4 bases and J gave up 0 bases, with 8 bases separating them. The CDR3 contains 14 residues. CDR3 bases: TGTGCCAGCAGTGGGACGGCTAGCACAGATACGCAGTATTTT. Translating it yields CASSGTASTDTQYF.

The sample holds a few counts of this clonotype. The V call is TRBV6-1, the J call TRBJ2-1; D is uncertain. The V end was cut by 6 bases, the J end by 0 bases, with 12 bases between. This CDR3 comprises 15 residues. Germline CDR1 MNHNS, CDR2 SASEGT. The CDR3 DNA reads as TGTGCCAGCAGGCCTGATCGGCGCTCCTACAATGAGCAGTTCTTC. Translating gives CASRPDRRSYNEQFF.

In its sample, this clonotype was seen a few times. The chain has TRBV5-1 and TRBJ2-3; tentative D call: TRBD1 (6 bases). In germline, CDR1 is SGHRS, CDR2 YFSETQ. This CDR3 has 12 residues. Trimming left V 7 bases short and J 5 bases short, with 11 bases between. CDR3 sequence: CASRGTIDTQYF. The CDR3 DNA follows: TGCGCCAGCCGTGGGACAATAGATACGCAGTATTTT.

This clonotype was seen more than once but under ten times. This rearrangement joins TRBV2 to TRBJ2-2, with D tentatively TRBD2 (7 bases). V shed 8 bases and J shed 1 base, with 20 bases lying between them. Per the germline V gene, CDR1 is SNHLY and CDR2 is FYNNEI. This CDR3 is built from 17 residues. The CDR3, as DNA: TGTGCCAGCTCGGGGGCGGGGGCGTTGGTGAACACCGGGGAGCTGTTTTTT. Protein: CASSGAGALVNTGELFF. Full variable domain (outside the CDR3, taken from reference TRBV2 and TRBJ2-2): EPEVTQTPSHQVTQMGQEVILRCVPISNHLYFYWYRQILGQKVEFLVSFYNNEISEKSEIFDDQFSVERPDGSNFTLKIRSTKLEDSAMYFCASSGAGALVNTGELFFGEGSRLTVL.

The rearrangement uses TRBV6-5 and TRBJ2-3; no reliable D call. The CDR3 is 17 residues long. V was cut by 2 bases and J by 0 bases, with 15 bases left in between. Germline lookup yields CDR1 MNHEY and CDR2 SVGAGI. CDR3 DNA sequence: TGTGCCAGCAGTTACCTGGGGTCCCAAATTAGCACAGATACGCAGTATTTT. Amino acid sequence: CASSYLGSQISTDTQYF.

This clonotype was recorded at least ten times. The CDR3 region has the DNA TGTGCCAGCAGCTTAGGATGGACTAGCGGGAGAGGAGAGCAGTACTTC. Residues: CASSLGWTSGRGEQYF. The chain has TRBV5-6 and TRBJ2-7; TRBD2 matches at 13 bases. Germline lookup yields CDR1 SGHDT and CDR2 YYEEEE. V trimming: 2 bases; J trimming: 7 bases; junction bases outside the gene matches: 9. The CDR3 is made up of 16 amino acids.

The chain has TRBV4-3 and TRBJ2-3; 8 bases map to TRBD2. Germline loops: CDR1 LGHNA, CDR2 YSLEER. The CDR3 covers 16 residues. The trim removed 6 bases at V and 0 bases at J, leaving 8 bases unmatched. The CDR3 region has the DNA TGCGCCAGCAGGCCGGGACTAGGAGGAAGCACAGATACGCAGTATTTT. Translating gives CASRPGLGGSTDTQYF.

The CDR3 DNA follows: TGTGCCAGCTCACCGAATAGCGGAACTAGCACAGATACGCAGTATTTT. Amino acid sequence: CASSPNSGTSTDTQYF. The chain couples TRBV18 to TRBJ2-3, with D possibly matching TRBD2 (6 bases). Germline V gene data show CDR1 as KGHSH and CDR2 as LQKENI. The CDR3 sequence is 16 residues long. Trimming stripped 3 bases from V and 0 bases from J, with 13 bases between.

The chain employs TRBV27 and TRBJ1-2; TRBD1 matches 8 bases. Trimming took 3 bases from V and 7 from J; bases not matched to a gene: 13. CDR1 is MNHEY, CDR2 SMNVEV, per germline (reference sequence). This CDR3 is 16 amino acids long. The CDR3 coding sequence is TGTGCCAGCAGTTTCTCGGGACAGGCCCCTTCCACTGGCTACACCTTC. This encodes CASSFSGQAPSTGYTF.

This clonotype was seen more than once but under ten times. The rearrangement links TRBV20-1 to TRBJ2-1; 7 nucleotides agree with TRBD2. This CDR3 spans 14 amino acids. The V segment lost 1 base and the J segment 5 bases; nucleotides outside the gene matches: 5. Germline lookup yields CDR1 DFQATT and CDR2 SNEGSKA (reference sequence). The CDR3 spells CSARVASGNNEQFF. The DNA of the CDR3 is TGCAGTGCTAGAGTGGCTAGCGGTAACAATGAGCAGTTCTTC.